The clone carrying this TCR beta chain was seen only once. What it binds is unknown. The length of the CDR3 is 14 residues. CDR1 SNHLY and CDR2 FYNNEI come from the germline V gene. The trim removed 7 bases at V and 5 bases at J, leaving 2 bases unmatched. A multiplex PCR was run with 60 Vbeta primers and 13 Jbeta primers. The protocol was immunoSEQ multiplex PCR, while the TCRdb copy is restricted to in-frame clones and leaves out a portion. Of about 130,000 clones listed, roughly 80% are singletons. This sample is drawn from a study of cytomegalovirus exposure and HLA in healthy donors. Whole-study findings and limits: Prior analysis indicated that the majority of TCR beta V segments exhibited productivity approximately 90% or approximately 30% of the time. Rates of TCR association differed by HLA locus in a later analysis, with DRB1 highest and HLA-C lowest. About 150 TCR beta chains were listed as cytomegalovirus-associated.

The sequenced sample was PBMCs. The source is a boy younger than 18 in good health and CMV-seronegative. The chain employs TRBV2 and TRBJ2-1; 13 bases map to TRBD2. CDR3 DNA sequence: TGTGCCAGCAAAGGACTAGCGGGAGACAATGAGCAGTTCTTC. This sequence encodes CASKGLAGDNEQFF.